The present T cell receptor beta chain was sequenced within a study of blood T cell repertoires in COVID-19. Overall study: Italy, Spain and the United States were the sources of the convalescent and acute COVID-19 samples. In each case, the material was cDNA or gDNA derived from T cells, B-cell-depleted T cells, or PBMCs.

Original processing notes: Scientists estimated how many nucleated cells there were by amplifying reference gene primers. Measured with immunoSEQ multiplex PCR; TCRdb has only the in-frame clones, and not every one. Clone size and the V and J calls come from that table; the DNA yielded D and trimming. The sample carries approximately 260,000 clones, 86% recorded once. The CDR3 is 14 residues long. The trim removed 1 base at V and 7 bases at J, leaving 6 bases unmatched. The germline V gene has CDR1 LNHDA and CDR2 SQIVND (reference sequence). The TCR sequence derives from a man aged 18 to 29 with active or convalescent COVID-19. The sequenced material came from peripheral blood. The chain links TRBV19 to TRBJ2-5; 7 bases are a match to TRBD2. The DNA for the CDR3 is TGTGCCAGTAGTATAGGGCGGGAGAGTGGGACCCAGTACTTC. Translating it yields CASSIGRESGTQYF.